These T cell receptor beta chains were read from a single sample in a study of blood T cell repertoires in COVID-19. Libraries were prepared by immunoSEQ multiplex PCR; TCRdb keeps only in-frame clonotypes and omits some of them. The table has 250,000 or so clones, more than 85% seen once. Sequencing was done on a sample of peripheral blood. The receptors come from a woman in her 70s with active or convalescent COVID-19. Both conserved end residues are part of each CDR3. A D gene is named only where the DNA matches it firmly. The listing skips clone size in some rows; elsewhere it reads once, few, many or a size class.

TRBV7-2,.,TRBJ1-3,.,TGTGCCAGCAGCCAGAGTAGCATCTCTGGAAACACCATATATTTT,CASSQSSISGNTIYF
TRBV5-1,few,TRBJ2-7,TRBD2,TGCGCCAGCAGCTTCTCTGGGGGGGAGACATACGAGCAGTACTTC,CASSFSGGETYEQYF
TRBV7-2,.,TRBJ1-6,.,TGTGCCAGCAGCCCCAGGGAGGGATCGAATAATTCACCCCTCCACTTT,CASSPREGSNNSPLHF
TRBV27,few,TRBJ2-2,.,TGTGCCGCCTCCCCGTGGCTTAACACCGGGGAGCTGTTTTTT,CAASPWLNTGELFF
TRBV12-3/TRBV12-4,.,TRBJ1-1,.,TGTGCCAGCAGTAGTACAGCGAACACTGAAGCTTTCTTT,CASSSTANTEAFF
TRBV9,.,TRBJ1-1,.,TGTGCCAGCAGCGTAGCCGACTACATGAACACTGAAGCTTTCTTT,CASSVADYMNTEAFF
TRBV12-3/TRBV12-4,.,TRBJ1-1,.,TGTGCCAGCAGTTTAGCCAGGGACACTGAAGCTTTCTTT,CASSLARDTEAFF
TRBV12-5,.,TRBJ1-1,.,TGTGCTAGTGGTTCCGGTGGGGGCCGTGAAGCTTTCTTT,CASGSGGGREAFF
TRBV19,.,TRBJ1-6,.,TGTGCCAGTACCGCCGACAGCGTCAATTCACCCCTCCACTTT,CASTADSVNSPLHF
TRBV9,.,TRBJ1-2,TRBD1,TGTGCCAGCACCTCGGCCGGACAGGAAGCTAACTATGGCTACACCTTC,CASTSAGQEANYGYTF
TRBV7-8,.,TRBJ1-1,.,TGTGCCAGCAGCTTAGGGGCACCGTTGTATGAAGCTTTCTTT,CASSLGAPLYEAFF
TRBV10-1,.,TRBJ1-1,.,TGCGCCAGCACTCGCTCGAGTGAAGCTTTCTTT,CASTRSSEAFF
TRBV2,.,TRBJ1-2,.,TGTGCCAGCAGTGGCAGGGACTATGGCTACACCTTC,CASSGRDYGYTF
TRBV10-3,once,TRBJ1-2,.,TGTGCCATCAGTGACGGGGGAGGAAACACCTTC,CAISDGGGNTF
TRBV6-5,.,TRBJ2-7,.,TGTGCCAGCAGTTACTTAACAGGACCCTACGAGCAGTACTTC,CASSYLTGPYEQYF
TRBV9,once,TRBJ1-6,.,TGTGCCAGCAGCGTAGGAGAATCCTCCTATAATTCACCCCTCCACTTT,CASSVGESSYNSPLHF
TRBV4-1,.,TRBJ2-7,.,TGCGCCAGCAGCCAAGATGGACCCCCCGGACGCATAGGGGACTCCTACGAGCAGTACTTC,CASSQDGPPGRIGDSYEQYF
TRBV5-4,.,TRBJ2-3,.,TGTGCCAGCAGCTCTCAGGGTGGTTGGACAGATACGCAGTATTTT,CASSSQGGWTDTQYF
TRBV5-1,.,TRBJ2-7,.,TGCGCCAGCAGCTCGAGGGACACAAATTCCTACGAGCAGTACTTC,CASSSRDTNSYEQYF
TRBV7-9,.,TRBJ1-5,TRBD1,TGTGCCAGCAGCTTCTCTCAGGGGGCCAGTCAGCCCCAGCATTTT,CASSFSQGASQPQHF
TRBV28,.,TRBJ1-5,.,TGTGCCAGCACCCCTGACAGTAATTATCAGCCCCAGCATTTT,CASTPDSNYQPQHF
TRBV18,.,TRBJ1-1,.,TGTGCCAGCTCACCACCGGTGCTGGGGCGGGGGGCTGAAGCTTTCTTT,CASSPPVLGRGAEAFF
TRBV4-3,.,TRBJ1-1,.,TGCGCCAGCAGCCACCCTGGGGCCTCTGAAGCTTTCTTT,CASSHPGASEAFF
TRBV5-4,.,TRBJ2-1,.,TGTGCCAGCAGCTCGGTTCTCGTCAATGAGCAGTTCTTC,CASSSVLVNEQFF
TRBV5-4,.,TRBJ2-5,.,TGTGCCAGCAGCTTCACGGGGCGGGGACCCCAAGAGACCCAGTACTTC,CASSFTGRGPQETQYF
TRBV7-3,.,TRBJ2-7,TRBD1,TGTGCCAGCAGCTGGGGGACAGGGGAGGCCTACGAGCAGTACTTC,CASSWGTGEAYEQYF
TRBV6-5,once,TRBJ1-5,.,TGTGCCAGCACCCCCGGCGGGGCCACGGGGCCCCAGCATTTT,CASTPGGATGPQHF
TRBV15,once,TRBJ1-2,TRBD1,TGTGCCACCAGCAGAGATAGACGGACAGGGCTTCTTGGCTACACCTTC,CATSRDRRTGLLGYTF
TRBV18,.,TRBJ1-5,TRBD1,TGTGCCAGCTCACCTTCCGGGACAGCAAATCAGCCCCAGCATTTT,CASSPSGTANQPQHF
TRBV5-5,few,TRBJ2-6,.,TGTGCCAGCAGCTTGCAGGGTGCTGGGGCCAACGTCCTGACTTTC,CASSLQGAGANVLTF
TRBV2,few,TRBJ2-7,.,TGTGCCAGCAGGGGGGGACTCTACGAGCAGTACTTC,CASRGGLYEQYF
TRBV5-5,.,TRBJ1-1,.,TGTGCCAGCAGCTTGGGCATTCGCCGGTACACTGAAGCTTTCTTT,CASSLGIRRYTEAFF
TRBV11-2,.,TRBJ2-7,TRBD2,TGTGCCAGCACCCGGGGGGACTTGAGCTCCTACGAGCAGTACTTC,CASTRGDLSSYEQYF
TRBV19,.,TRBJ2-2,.,TGTGCCAGTAGTATCGGAGGGGTTCGAACCGGGGAGCTGTTTTTT,CASSIGGVRTGELFF
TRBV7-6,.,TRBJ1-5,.,TGTGCCAGCAGCTTCAGGGAGGGTCAGCCCCAGCATTTT,CASSFREGQPQHF
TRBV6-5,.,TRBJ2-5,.,TGTGCCAGCAGACTCGGGGGCAGGGGGTTGACCCAGTACTTC,CASRLGGRGLTQYF
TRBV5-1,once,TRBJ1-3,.,TGCGCCAGCAGCTTGGATACAGGGAGTGGAAACACCATATATTTT,CASSLDTGSGNTIYF
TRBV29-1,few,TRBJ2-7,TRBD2,TGCAGCGTTGCCCCAGCGGGGGGCCTCGAGCAGTACTTC,CSVAPAGGLEQYF
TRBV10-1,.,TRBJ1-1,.,TGCGCCACGTCCAGGGGTAACACTGAAGCTTTCTTT,CATSRGNTEAFF
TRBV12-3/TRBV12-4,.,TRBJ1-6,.,TGTGCCAGCAGTTCGGGGTCACCCCTCCACTTT,CASSSGSPLHF
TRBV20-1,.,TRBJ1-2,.,TGCAGTGCTCCAGCTAACTATGGCTACACCTTC,CSAPANYGYTF
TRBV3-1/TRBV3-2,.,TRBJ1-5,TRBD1,TGTGCCAGCAGCCAAGGAGACGCCACGGACAGGGGTTTACCCCAGCATTTT,CASSQGDATDRGLPQHF
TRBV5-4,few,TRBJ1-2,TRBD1,TGTGCCAGCAGCTTAAGGCAGGGGGCTGGCTACACCTTC,CASSLRQGAGYTF
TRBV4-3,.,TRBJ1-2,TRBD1,TGCGCCAGCAGCCCTACATTGGACAGGGGAAGTTCTGGCTACACCTTC,CASSPTLDRGSSGYTF
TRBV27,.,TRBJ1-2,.,TGTGCCAGCACCCGGGGAGCTAACTATGGCTACACCTTC,CASTRGANYGYTF
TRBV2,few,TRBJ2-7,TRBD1,TGTGCCAGCCGGTTGACAGGGGGCGAGCAGTACTTC,CASRLTGGEQYF
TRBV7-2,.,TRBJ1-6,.,TGTGCCAGCAGCCCGCCCGGGGGAGGGTATAATTCACCCCTCCACTTT,CASSPPGGGYNSPLHF
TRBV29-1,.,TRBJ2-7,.,TGCAGCGTTGGGGAGGACGGGTACTACGAGCAGTACTTC,CSVGEDGYYEQYF
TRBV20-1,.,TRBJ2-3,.,TGCAGTGCTAGTAGTTCGGGGGGCACAGATACGCAGTATTTT,CSASSSGGTDTQYF
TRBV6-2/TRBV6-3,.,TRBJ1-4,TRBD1,TGTGCCAGCAGTCCCTCGGGACAGGGTCCCGAAAAACTGTTTTTT,CASSPSGQGPEKLFF
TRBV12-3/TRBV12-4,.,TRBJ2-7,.,TGTGCCAGCAGTTCTTCCCGGGTCGACGAGCAGTACTTC,CASSSSRVDEQYF